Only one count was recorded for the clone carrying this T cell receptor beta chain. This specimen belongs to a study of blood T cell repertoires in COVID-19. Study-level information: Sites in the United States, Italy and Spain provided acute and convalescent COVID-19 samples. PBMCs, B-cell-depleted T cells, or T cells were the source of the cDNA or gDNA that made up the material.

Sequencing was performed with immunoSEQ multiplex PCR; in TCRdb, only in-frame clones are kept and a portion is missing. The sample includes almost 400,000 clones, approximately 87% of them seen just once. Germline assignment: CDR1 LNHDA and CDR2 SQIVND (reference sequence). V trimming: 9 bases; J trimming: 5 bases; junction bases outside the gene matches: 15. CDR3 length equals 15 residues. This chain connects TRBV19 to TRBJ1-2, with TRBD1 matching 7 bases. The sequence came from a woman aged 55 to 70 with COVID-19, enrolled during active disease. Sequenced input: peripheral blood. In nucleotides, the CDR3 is TGTGCCAGCAATTCGCCAGGGGGAGGATCGTATGGCTACACCTTC. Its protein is CASNSPGGGSYGYTF.